The clone carrying this T cell receptor beta chain is termed medium-sized. What it binds is not known. The V gene's germline CDR1 is SGDLS and CDR2 YYNGEE. This CDR3 has 14 residues. The V end lost 3 bases, the J end lost 4 bases, and 13 bases lay between the germline ends. The data stem from a study of T cells in localized non-small cell lung cancer. The method was immunoSEQ multiplex PCR; TCRdb's version includes in-frame clones alone and lacks a portion of them. The table has hundreds of clones, around a quarter seen once. Study outcomes and limitations: Sequencing, confined to only one tumor region, leaves heterogeneity possible.

The rearrangement links TRBV9 to TRBJ2-5; D gene unclear. This TCR derives from a woman between 35 and 75 years old with stage III lung adenocarcinoma. The material was lung tumor tissue, obtained before any cancer treatment. The CDR3 bases are TGTGCCAGCAGCGCCCAAGGGCGTGGAGAGACCCAGTACTTC. Protein product: CASSAQGRGETQYF.